One sample yielded the 8 T cell receptor beta chains listed below, sequenced in a study of blood T cell repertoires in COVID-19. Produced via immunoSEQ multiplex PCR; TCRdb's table is partial and in-frame only. Seen here are 140,000 to 150,000 clones, around 89% observed once, and the top ten hold less than 3%. Sequenced input: peripheral blood. These TCRs come from a man aged 55-75 years with active or convalescent COVID-19.

This clone was counted a few times. The V gene is TRBV19, the J gene TRBJ1-6; D possibly corresponds to TRBD1 (5 bases). CDR3 length: 13 amino acids. V was cut by 2 bases and J by 8 bases, with 7 bases left in between. Germline V gene sequence: CDR1 LNHDA, CDR2 SQIVND (reference sequence). The CDR3 DNA sequence: TGTGCCAGTAGTATAAGGGGCTATTCACCCCTCCACTTT. Translated: CASSIRGYSPLHF.

This clone was observed a single time. CDR3 DNA sequence: TGTGCCAGCAGTTCCTCCAGGGGCTCCCGGGTATACAATGAGCAGTTCTTC. Residues: CASSSSRGSRVYNEQFF. The V and J genes are TRBV28 and TRBJ2-1; weak D call: TRBD1 (6 bases). CDR3 size: 17 residues. Germline CDR1 MDHEN, CDR2 SYDVKM. The germline V and J ends were trimmed by 4 bases and 4 bases, with 20 bases remaining between them.

A single count supports this clone. This sequence joins TRBV7-9 and TRBJ2-7, with TRBD2 matching 10 bases. Trimming removed 1 base from V and 4 bases from J; junction bases left unmatched: 7. In germline, CDR1 is SEHNR, CDR2 FQNEAQ (reference sequence). The CDR3 totals 16 residues. The CDR3 region has the DNA TGTGCCAGCAGCTTAGGGCTAGCGGGAGATGTTTACGAGCAGTACTTC. Translated, it gives CASSLGLAGDVYEQYF.

The chain couples TRBV9 to TRBJ2-7; 10 nucleotides match TRBD1. This CDR3 has 13 residues. Trimming took 3 bases from V and 5 from J; bases not matched to a gene: 2. Germline loops: CDR1 SGDLS, CDR2 YYNGEE. For the CDR3, the DNA is TGTGCCAGCAGCGCCGGGACAGGGGACGAGCAGTACTTC. Translating it yields CASSAGTGDEQYF. Full variable domain (outside the CDR3, taken from reference TRBV9 and TRBJ2-7): DSGVTQTPKHLITATGQRVTLRCSPRSGDLSVYWYQQSLDQGLQFLIQYYNGEERAKGNILERFSAQQFPDLHSELNLSSLELGDSALYFCASSAGTGDEQYFGPGTRLTVT.

The rearrangement uses TRBV21-1 and TRBJ1-5; the listed D gene, TRBD1, was not tested against the DNA. TRBV21-1 is given as a pseudogene. This CDR3 is built from 17 residues. The DNA of the CDR3 is TGTGCCAGCAGCAAAGGGCAGGCTCCTGATAGCAATCAGCCCCAGCATTTT. This sequence encodes CASSKGQAPDSNQPQHF.

This clone was seen a single time. The chain combines TRBV6-5 with TRBJ2-7, with a tentative D call TRBD1 (6 bases). The CDR3 is 13 residues long. CDR1 and CDR2 (germline): MNHEY, SVGAGI. Trimming stripped 2 bases from V and 6 bases from J, with 11 bases between. The CDR3 region is CASSYRQESEQYF. CDR3 coding DNA: TGTGCCAGCAGTTACCGACAGGAATCCGAGCAGTACTTC.

This rearrangement joins TRBV19 to TRBJ2-2; D is undetermined. Germline CDR1 reads LNHDA; CDR2 reads SQIVND (reference sequence). The ends were cut back, 3 bases at V and 4 bases at J, with 9 bases in the middle. The CDR3 has 14 residues. The CDR3 loop is CASSMSPSTGELFF. DNA for the CDR3: TGTGCCAGTAGTATGTCCCCCAGCACCGGGGAGCTGTTTTTT.

J is TRBJ2-3 and V is TRBV5-6, with unresolved D. The germline V gene has CDR1 SGHDT and CDR2 YYEEEE. Trimming shortened V by 1 base and J by 4 bases, and 4 bases separated the two germline ends. The CDR3 sequence is 12 residues long. DNA of the CDR3: TGTGCCAGCAGCTTGCTCCCAGATACGCAGTATTTT. It yields the protein CASSLLPDTQYF.